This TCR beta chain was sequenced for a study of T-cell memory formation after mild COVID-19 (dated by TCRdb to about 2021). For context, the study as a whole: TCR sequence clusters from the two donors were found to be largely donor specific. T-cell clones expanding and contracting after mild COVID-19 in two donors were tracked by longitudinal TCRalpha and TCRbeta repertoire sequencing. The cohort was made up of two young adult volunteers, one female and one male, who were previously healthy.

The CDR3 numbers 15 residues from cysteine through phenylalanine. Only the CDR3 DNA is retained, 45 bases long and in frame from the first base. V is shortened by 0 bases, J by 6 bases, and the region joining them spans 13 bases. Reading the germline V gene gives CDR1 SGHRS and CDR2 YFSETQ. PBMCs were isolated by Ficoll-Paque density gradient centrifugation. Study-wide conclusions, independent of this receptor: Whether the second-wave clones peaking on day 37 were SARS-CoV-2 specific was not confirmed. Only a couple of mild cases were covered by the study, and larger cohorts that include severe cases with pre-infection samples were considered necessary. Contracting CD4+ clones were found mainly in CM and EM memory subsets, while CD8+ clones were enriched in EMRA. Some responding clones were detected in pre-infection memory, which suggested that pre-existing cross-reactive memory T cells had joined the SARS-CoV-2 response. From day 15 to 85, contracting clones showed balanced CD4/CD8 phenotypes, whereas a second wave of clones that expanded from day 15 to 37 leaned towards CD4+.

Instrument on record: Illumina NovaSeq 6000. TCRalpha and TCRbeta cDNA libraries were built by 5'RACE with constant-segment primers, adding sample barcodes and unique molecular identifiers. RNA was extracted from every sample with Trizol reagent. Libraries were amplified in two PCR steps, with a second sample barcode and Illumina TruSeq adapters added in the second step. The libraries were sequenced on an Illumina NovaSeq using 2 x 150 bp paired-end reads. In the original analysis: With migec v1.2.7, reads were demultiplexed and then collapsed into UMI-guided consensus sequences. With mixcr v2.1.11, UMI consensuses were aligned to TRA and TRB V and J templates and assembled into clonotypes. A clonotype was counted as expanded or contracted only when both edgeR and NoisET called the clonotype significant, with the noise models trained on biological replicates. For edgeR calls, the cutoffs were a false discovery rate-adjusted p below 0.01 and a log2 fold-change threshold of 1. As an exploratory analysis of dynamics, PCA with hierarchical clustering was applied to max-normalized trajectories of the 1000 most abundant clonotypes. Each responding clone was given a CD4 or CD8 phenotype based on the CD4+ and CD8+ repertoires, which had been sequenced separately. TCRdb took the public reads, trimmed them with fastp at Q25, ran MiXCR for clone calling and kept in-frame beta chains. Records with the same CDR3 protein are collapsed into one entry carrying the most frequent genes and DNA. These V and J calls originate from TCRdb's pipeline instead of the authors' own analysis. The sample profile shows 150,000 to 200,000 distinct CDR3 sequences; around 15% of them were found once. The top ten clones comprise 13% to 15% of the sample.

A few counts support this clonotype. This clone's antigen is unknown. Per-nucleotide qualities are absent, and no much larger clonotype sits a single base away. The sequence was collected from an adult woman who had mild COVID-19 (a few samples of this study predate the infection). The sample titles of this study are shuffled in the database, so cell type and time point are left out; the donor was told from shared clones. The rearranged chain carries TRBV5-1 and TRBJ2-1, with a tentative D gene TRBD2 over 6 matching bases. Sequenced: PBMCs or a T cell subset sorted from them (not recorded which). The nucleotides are TGCGCCAGCAGCTTGGATCCGGGGGACCCCAATGAGCAGTTCTTC. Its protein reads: CASSLDPGDPNEQFF.